Listed below are T cell receptor beta chains from one sample, sequenced in a study of T cells after yellow fever vaccination. MiXCR was run by TCRdb on the 5' RACE reads, yielding one entry per CDR3 protein. The sample lists about 340,000 distinct CDR3 sequences; 3% to 4.5% were seen once. The specimen was PBMCs, collected 5 days after the yellow fever booster vaccination. The receptor set was obtained from a man between 18 and 29 years old who received the YFV17D yellow fever vaccine. Each CDR3 is given with its conserved first and last residue. Fields, in order: CDR3 length, clone size, J gene, D gene, V gene, CDR3 protein, CDR3 DNA. A D gene is named only where the DNA matches it firmly. Only part of the rows carry a size: once, few, many, or a class if the clone is expanded.

16 | many | TRBJ2-2 | TRBD1 | TRBV15 | CATSRDRDRVVGELFF | TGTGCCACCAGCAGAGATCGGGACAGGGTCGTCGGGGAGCTGTTTTTT
18 | - | TRBJ2-2 | - | TRBV15 | CATSYTGWRQTNTGELFF | TGTGCCACCAGCTACACCGGTTGGAGGCAGACGAACACCGGGGAGCTGTTTTTT
13 | few | TRBJ1-1 | - | TRBV6-5 | CASSYSGDPEAFF | TGTGCCAGCAGTTACTCGGGAGACCCTGAAGCTTTCTTT
14 | - | TRBJ1-6 | - | TRBV6-2/TRBV6-3 | CAVARRSYNSPLHF | TGTGCAGTGGCCAGGCGCTCCTATAATTCACCCCTCCACTTT
15 | few | TRBJ2-3 | - | TRBV18 | CASSPTQGETDTQYF | TGTGCCAGCTCACCAACGCAGGGTGAGACAGATACGCAGTATTTT
13 | - | TRBJ1-1 | - | TRBV5-6 | CASSTTGHTEAFF | TGTGCCAGCAGCACCACTGGGCACACTGAAGCTTTCTTT
15 | many | TRBJ2-5 | - | TRBV5-1 | CASSSGWTSQETQYF | TGCGCCAGCAGCTCAGGATGGACCTCCCAAGAGACCCAGTACTTC
15 | - | TRBJ1-6 | - | TRBV7-3 | CASSLNGGRDSPLHF | TGTGCCAGCAGCTTAAATGGGGGAAGAGACTCACCCCTCCACTTT
15 | - | TRBJ2-5 | TRBD2 | TRBV2 | CASNVPASGKETQYF | TGTGCCAGCAACGTCCCGGCTAGCGGAAAAGAGACCCAGTACTTC
12 | - | TRBJ2-1 | - | TRBV7-2 | CASSLGGLEQFF | TGTGCCAGCAGCTTAGGTGGATTGGAGCAGTTCTTC
15 | few | TRBJ2-7 | - | TRBV2 | CASSERGTRDYEQYF | TGTGCCAGCAGTGAAAGGGGGACACGGGACTACGAGCAGTACTTC
15 | - | TRBJ2-3 | - | TRBV6-5 | CASSYFGGLTDTQYF | TGTGCCAGCAGTTACTTCGGGGGGCTCACAGATACGCAGTATTTT
19 | - | TRBJ2-7 | TRBD2 | TRBV18 | CASSPRTSGGPSRAYEQYF | TGTGCCAGCTCCCCGCGGACTAGCGGGGGGCCCTCCAGGGCCTACGAGCAGTACTTC
15 | - | TRBJ1-5 | - | TRBV19 | CATLSGGYGNQPQHF | TGTGCCACCCTCTCGGGAGGCTATGGCAATCAGCCCCAGCATTTT
15 | - | TRBJ2-7 | - | TRBV18 | CASSPLGGTPYEQYF | TGTGCCAGCTCACCACTCGGGGGAACCCCCTACGAGCAGTACTTC
16 | few | TRBJ2-7 | TRBD2 | TRBV5-1 | CASSVDASGGAYEQYF | TGCGCCAGCAGCGTGGATGCTAGCGGGGGGGCCTACGAGCAGTACTTC
14 | many | TRBJ1-2 | - | TRBV14 | CASSPSGGNYGYTF | TGTGCCAGCAGCCCCTCTGGGGGGAACTATGGCTACACCTTC
11 | many | TRBJ2-3 | - | TRBV29-1 | CSASDTDTQYF | TGCAGCGCCTCGGACACAGATACGCAGTATTTT
13 | many | TRBJ2-5 | - | TRBV4-2 | CASSSVLQETQYF | TGTGCCAGCAGTTCCGTCTTACAAGAGACCCAGTACTTC
14 | many | TRBJ2-5 | TRBD1 | TRBV5-1 | CARLTGLGEETQYF | TGCGCCAGATTGACAGGGTTAGGGGAAGAGACCCAGTACTTC
16 | many | TRBJ1-1 | - | TRBV5-6 | CASGVGEPGRTTEAFF | TGTGCCAGCGGAGTGGGGGAACCGGGTAGAACAACTGAAGCTTTCTTT
16 | - | TRBJ1-2 | - | TRBV19 | CASSPQSGGAGYGYTF | TGTGCCAGTAGTCCCCAAAGTGGGGGGGCTGGCTATGGCTACACCTTC
16 | - | TRBJ2-2 | TRBD2 | TRBV25-1 | CASSAVAGGNTGELFF | TGTGCCAGCAGTGCGGTAGCGGGGGGCAACACCGGGGAGCTGTTTTTT
14 | - | TRBJ2-7 | - | TRBV10-2 | CASRISGESYEQYF | TGCGCCAGCAGGATCTCAGGGGAGTCCTACGAGCAGTACTTC
16 | many | TRBJ2-7 | TRBD2 | TRBV4-2 | CASSQIRGGLSYEQYF | TGTGCCAGCAGCCAGATACGGGGGGGCCTTTCCTACGAGCAGTACTTC
18 | - | TRBJ2-2 | - | TRBV4-3 | CASSRWGESGLNTGELFF | TGCGCCAGCAGCCGTTGGGGGGAGAGCGGTCTGAACACCGGGGAGCTGTTTTTT
14 | - | TRBJ2-1 | - | TRBV18 | CASSKQGSYNEQFF | TGTGCCAGCTCAAAACAAGGCTCCTACAATGAGCAGTTCTTC
16 | few | TRBJ2-1 | - | TRBV4-3 | CASSQDRGPSYNEQFF | TGCGCCAGCAGCCAAGACCGGGGCCCTTCCTACAATGAGCAGTTCTTC
14 | few | TRBJ2-6 | - | TRBV7-3 | CASSQGSGANVLTF | TGTGCCAGCAGCCAGGGCTCTGGGGCCAACGTCCTGACTTTC